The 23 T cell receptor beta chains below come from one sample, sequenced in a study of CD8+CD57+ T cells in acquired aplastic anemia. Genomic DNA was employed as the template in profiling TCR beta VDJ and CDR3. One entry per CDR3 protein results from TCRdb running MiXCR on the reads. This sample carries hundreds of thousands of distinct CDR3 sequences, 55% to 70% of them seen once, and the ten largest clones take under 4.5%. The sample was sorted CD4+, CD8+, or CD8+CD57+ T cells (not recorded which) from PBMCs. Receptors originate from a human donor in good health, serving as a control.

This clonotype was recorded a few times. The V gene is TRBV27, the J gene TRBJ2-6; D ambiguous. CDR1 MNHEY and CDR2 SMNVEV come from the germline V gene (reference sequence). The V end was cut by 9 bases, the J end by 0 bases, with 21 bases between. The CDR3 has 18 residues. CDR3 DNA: TGTGCCAGTCGCGCCACTGGTATAGGAAGCTCTGGGGCCAACGTCCTGACTTTC. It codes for CASRATGIGSSGANVLTF.

CDR3 in amino acids: CSAMTGGSTNEQFF. The CDR3 DNA reads TGCAGTGCTATGACAGGGGGGAGTACTAATGAGCAGTTCTTC. The chain recombines TRBV20-1 with TRBJ2-1; 9 nucleotides agree with TRBD1. The trim removed 4 bases at V and 7 bases at J, leaving 8 bases unmatched. CDR3 length: 14 residues. Germline CDR1 is DFQATT and CDR2 is SNEGSKA (reference sequence).

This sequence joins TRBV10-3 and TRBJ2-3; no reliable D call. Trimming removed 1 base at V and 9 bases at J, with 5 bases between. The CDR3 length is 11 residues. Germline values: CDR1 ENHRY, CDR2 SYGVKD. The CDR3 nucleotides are TGTGCCATCAGTGAGTTGTACACGCAGTATTTT. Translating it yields CAISELYTQYF.

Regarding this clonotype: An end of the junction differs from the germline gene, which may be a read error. For the CDR3, the DNA is TGTGCCAGCAGTTTAGATCAAGTGCTAGACACCGGGGAGCTGTTTTTT. This translates into CASSLDQVLDTGELFF. This chain joins TRBV7-2 and TRBJ2-2; D remains ambiguous. This CDR3 is built from 16 residues. CDR1 is SGHTA and CDR2 is FQGNSA in the germline V gene.

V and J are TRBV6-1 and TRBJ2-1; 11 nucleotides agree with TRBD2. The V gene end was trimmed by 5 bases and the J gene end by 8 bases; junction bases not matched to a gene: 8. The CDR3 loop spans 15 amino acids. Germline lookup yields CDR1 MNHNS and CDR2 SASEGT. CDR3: CASSRWGLAEDEQFF. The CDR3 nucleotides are TGTGCCAGCAGTCGGTGGGGACTAGCGGAGGATGAGCAGTTCTTC.

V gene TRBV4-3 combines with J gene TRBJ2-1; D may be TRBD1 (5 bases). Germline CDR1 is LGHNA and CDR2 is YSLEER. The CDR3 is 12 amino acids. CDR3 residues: CSSRESLNEQFF. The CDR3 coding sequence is TGCAGCAGCAGGGAATCCCTTAATGAGCAGTTCTTC.

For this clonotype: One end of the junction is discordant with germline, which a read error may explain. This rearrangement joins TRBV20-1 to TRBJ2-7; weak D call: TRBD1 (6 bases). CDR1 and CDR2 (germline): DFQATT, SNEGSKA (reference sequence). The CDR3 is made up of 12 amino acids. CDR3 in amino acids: CSARPDRGEKYF. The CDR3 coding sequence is TGCAGTGCTAGACCGGACAGAGGCGAGAAGTACTTC.

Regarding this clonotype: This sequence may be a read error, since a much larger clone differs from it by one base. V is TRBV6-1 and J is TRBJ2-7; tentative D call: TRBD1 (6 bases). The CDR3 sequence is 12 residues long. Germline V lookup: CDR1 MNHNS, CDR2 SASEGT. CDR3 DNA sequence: TGTGTCAGCAGTGGTAGGGGGATTGCGCAGTACTTC. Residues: CVSSGRGIAQYF.

Here the CDR3 reads CASSEGWPAAGNTTF. The CDR3 DNA is TGTGCCAGCAGCGAGGGATGGCCCGCGGCAGGAAACACCACCTTC. The chain has TRBV7-6 and TRBJ1-2; no reliable D call. V lost 5 bases to trimming and J lost 13 bases, with 26 bases between them. CDR1 is SGHVS and CDR2 is FNYEAQ in the germline V gene. The CDR3 loop spans 15 amino acids.

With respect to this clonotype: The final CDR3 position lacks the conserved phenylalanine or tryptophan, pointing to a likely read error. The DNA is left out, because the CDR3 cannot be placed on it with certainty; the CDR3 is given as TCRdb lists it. The CDR3 reads CSGTGHGGTYVTYL. The chain couples TRBV29-1 to TRBJ2-7; the D call of TRBD1 is as the table states it, not checked on the DNA. Termini included, the CDR3 measures 14 amino acids. Germline V gives CDR1 SQVTM, CDR2 ANQGSEA.

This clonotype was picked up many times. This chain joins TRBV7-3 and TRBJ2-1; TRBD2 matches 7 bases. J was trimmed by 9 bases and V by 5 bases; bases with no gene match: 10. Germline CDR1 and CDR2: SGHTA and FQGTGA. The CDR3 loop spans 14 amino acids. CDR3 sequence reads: CASSTGLVSGEQFF. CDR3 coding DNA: TGTGCCAGCAGCACCGGACTAGTCAGCGGTGAGCAGTTCTTC.

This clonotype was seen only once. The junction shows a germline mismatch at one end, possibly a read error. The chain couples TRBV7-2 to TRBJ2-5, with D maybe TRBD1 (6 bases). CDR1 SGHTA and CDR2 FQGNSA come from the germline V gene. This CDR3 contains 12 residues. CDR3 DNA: TGTGCCAGCAGCGAAAGGGGACAAAACCCGCAGTTC. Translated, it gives CASSERGQNPQF.

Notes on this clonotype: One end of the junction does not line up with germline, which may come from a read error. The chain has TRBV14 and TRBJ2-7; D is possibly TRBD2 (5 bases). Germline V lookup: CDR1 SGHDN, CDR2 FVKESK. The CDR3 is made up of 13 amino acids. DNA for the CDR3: TGTGCTAGCAGCCTGGACTCGGGCATCGTTTATGACTTC. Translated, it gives CASSLDSGIVYDF.

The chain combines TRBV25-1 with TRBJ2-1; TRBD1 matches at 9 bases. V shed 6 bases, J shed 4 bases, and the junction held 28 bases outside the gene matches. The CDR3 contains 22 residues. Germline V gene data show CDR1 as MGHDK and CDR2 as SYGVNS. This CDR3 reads CASSQEGIGQGLPRGFYNEQFF. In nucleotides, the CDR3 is TGTGCCAGCAGCCAAGAGGGAATTGGACAGGGGCTACCGAGGGGGTTTTACAATGAGCAGTTCTTC.

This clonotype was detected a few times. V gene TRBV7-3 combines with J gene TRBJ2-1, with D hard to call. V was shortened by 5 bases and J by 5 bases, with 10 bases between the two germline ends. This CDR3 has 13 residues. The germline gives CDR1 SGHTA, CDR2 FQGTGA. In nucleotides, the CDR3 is TGTGCCAGCAGCCCGGACGTAAACAATGAGCAGTTCTTC. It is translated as CASSPDVNNEQFF. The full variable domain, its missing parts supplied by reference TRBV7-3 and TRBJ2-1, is GAGVSQTPSNKVTEKGKYVELRCDPISGHTALYWYRQSLGQGPEFLIYFQGTGAADDSGLPNDRFFAVRPEGSVSTLKIQRTERGDSAVYLCASSPDVNNEQFFGPGTRLTVL.

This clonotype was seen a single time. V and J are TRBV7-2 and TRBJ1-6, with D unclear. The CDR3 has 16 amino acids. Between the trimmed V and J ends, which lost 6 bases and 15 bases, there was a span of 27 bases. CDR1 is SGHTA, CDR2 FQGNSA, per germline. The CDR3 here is CASSANSYEHYLRLHF. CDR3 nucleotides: TGTGCCAGCAGTGCGAACTCCTACGAGCATTACTTACGCCTCCACTTT.

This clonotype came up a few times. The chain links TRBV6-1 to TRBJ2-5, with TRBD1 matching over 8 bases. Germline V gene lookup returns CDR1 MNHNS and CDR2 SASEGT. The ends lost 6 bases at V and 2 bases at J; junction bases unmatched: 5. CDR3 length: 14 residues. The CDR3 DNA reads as TGTGCCAGCAGCGTACAGGGGGGTCAAGAGACCCAGTACTTC. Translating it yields CASSVQGGQETQYF.

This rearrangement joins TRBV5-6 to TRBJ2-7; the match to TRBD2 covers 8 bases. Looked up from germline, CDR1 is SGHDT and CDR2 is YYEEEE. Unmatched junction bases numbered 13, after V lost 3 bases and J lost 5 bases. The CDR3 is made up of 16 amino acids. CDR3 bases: TGTGCCAGCAGCTCCTTATCTACGGGGGGGCCCCACGAGCAGTACTTC. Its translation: CASSSLSTGGPHEQYF.

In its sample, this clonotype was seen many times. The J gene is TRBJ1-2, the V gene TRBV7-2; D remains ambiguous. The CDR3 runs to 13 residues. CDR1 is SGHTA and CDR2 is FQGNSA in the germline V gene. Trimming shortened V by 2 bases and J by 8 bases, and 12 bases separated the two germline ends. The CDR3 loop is CASSLSPGNGYTF. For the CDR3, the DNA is TGTGCCAGCAGCTTATCTCCCGGTAACGGCTACACCTTC.

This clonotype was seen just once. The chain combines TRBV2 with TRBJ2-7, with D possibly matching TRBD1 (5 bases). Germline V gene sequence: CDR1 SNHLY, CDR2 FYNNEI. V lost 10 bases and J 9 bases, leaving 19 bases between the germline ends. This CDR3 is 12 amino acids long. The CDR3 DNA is TGTGCCACCGGAACTGGGGCCGCAGTGCAGTACTTC. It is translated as CATGTGAAVQYF.

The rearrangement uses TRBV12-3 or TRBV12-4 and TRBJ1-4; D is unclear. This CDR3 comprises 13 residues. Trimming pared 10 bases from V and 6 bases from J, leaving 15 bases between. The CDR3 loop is CAIRLGPDEKLFF. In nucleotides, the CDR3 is TGTGCCATCAGGCTCGGGCCGGATGAAAAACTGTTTTTT.

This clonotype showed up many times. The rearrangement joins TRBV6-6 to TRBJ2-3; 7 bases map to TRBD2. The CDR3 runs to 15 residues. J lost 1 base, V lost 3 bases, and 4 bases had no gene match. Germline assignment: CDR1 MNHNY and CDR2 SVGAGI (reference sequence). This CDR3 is CASSYRLAGTDTQYF. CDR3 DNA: TGTGCCAGCAGTTATCGTCTAGCGGGCACAGATACGCAGTATTTT.

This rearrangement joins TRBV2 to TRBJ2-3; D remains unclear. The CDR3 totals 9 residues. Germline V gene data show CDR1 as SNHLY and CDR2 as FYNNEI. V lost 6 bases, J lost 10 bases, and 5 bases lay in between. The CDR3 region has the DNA TGTGCCAGCAGCAGTTCGCAGTATTTT. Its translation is CASSSSQYF.